This note documents a single T cell receptor (beta chain) sequence. This entry comes from a study of CD8 T cells in Susac syndrome. Study information: Within the group of sequenced Susac syndrome patients, roughly 6 had active disease and eight were in remission.

V trimming: 5 bases; J trimming: 2 bases; junction bases outside the gene matches: 7. The CDR3 length is 15 residues. Germline CDR1 and CDR2: SQVTM and ANQGSEA. It was with random hexamers that about 0.45 to 1 ug RNA was reverse transcribed. TCRdb re-called the immunoSEQ multiplex PCR reads through MiXCR, storing one row per CDR3 protein. The table records roughly 150,000 distinct CDR3 sequences, more than 85% of them present only once. The receptor comes from a human donor with Susac syndrome. The material sequenced was CD8+ T cells from PBMCs. The chain joins TRBV29-1 to TRBJ2-7; the match to TRBD1 covers 12 bases. The CDR3 sequence: CSVLWDRGLAYEQYF. The DNA for the CDR3 is TGCAGCGTTTTATGGGACAGGGGGCTTGCCTACGAGCAGTACTTC.